What follows describes a single T cell receptor (beta chain). Assignments of participants to cohorts depended upon their own reported clinical history. What the recovered Cohort 3 donors had was two negative PCRs, clearance, or symptom resolution. Method: immunoSEQ multiplex PCR; TCRdb's copy keeps in-frame clones and lacks some. The sample yields some 250,000 clones, around 85% seen once. This sample stems from a study of blood T cell repertoires in COVID-19. Study-level background: The United States, Italy and Spain supplied acute and convalescent COVID-19 samples.

The sequenced sample consisted of PBMCs or T cells enriched from blood (not recorded which). The receptor's source is a woman aged 45 to 65 who had recovered from COVID-19.

CDR3 region: CASSPNSYMNTEAFF. Here the CDR3 DNA reads TGTGCCAGCTCACCGAACAGCTACATGAACACTGAAGCTTTCTTT. This chain joins TRBV18 and TRBJ1-1; no clear D. The V end was cut by 3 bases, the J end by 0 bases, with 11 bases between. The V gene's germline CDR1 is KGHSH and CDR2 LQKENI. The CDR3 runs 15 residues.